This TCR beta chain was sequenced in a study of T cells after yellow fever vaccination. Study-wide points: Re-detected after boosting: most primary clones, 96% of CD4 and 88% of CD8.

In its sample, this clonotype was seen many times. The antigen remains undetermined. Each CDR3 protein gets one entry after TCRdb re-called the 5' RACE reads with MiXCR. Of hundreds of thousands of distinct CDR3 sequences in the sample, 6% to 8% are singletons; the top ten hold 15%. The sequence came from a man aged 25-40 years who received the YFV17D yellow fever vaccine. Sequencing was performed on PBMCs, taken 5 days after the yellow fever booster vaccination.

This CDR3 reads CSALQPRAMNTEAFF. The CDR3 DNA reads as TGCAGTGCGCTACAACCCAGGGCGATGAACACTGAAGCTTTCTTT. The chain uses TRBV20-1 and TRBJ1-1, with D maybe TRBD1 (5 bases). Germline loops: CDR1 DFQATT, CDR2 SNEGSKA (reference sequence). The CDR3 loop spans 15 amino acids. Trimming shortened V by 6 bases and J by 0 bases, and 17 bases separated the two germline ends.